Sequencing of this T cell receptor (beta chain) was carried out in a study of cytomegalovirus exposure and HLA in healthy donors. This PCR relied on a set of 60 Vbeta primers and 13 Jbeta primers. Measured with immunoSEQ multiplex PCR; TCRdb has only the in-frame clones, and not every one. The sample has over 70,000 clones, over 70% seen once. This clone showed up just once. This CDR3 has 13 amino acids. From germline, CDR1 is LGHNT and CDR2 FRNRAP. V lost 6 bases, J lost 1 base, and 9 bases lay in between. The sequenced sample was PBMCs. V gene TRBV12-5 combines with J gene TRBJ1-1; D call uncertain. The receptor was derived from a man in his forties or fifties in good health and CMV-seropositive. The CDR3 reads CASGFGGNTEAFF. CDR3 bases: TGTGCTAGTGGGTTCGGTGGGAACACTGAAGCTTTCTTT.